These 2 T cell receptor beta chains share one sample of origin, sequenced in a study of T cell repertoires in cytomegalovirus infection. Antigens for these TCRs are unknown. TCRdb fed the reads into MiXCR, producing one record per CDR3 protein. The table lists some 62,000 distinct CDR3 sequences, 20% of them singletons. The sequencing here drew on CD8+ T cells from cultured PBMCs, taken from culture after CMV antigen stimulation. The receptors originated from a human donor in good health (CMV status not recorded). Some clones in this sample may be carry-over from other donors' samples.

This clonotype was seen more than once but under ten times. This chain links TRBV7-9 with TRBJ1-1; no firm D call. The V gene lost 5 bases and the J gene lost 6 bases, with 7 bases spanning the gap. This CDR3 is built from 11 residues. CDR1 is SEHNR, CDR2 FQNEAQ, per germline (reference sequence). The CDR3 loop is CASSPRPEAFF. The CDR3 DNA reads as TGTGCCAGCAGCCCCCGCCCTGAAGCTTTCTTT.

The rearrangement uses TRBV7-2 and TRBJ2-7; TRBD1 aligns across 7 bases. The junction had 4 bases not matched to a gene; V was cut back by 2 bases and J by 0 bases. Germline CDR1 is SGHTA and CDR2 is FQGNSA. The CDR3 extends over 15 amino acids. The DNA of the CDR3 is TGTGCCAGCAGCTTACACGCAGGGGGCTCCTACGAGCAGTACTTC. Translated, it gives CASSLHAGGSYEQYF.